Listed here are 16 T cell receptor beta chains from one sample, sequenced in a study of response to subunit inactivated influenza vaccine. TCRdb re-called the RT-PCR reads through MiXCR, storing one row per CDR3 protein. The sample carries 550,000 to 800,000 distinct CDR3 sequences, more than 15% recorded once. This material consisted of PBMCs from blood, taken approximately 12 days after vaccination. Receptor source: a man aged 45-60 years who received an inactivated influenza vaccine.

This clonotype was recorded a few times. The chain recombines TRBV6-1 with TRBJ1-1; TRBD1 matches 8 bases. This CDR3 region has 14 residues. V dropped 7 bases and J dropped 4; count of bases not matched to a gene: 8. CDR1 MNHNS and CDR2 SASEGT come from the germline V gene. The CDR3 loop reads CASNHQGAGTEAFF. The CDR3 DNA sequence: TGTGCCAGCAACCATCAGGGGGCTGGCACTGAAGCTTTCTTT.

The chain joins TRBV7-9 to TRBJ2-3; no definite D call. V gave up 7 bases and J gave up 0 bases, with 11 bases separating them. Looked up from germline, CDR1 is SEHNR and CDR2 is FQNEAQ (reference sequence). This CDR3 comprises 14 residues. The CDR3 is CASTPEESTDTQYF. The CDR3 DNA follows: TGTGCCAGCACCCCCGAGGAGAGCACAGATACGCAGTATTTT.

This clonotype was counted at least ten times. As DNA, the CDR3 is TGTGCCAGCAGCTCACTTCCGGTGGAGACCCAGTACTTC. Protein product: CASSSLPVETQYF. The chain employs TRBV12-3 or TRBV12-4 and TRBJ2-5; unclear D gene. The CDR3 contains 13 residues. Trimming shortened V by 6 bases and J by 5 bases, and 13 bases separated the two germline ends.

The chain combines TRBV11-3 with TRBJ1-2; possible D gene TRBD1, 5 bases. The CDR3 has 16 residues. The V gene lost 5 bases and the J gene lost 7 bases, with 23 bases spanning the gap. From germline, CDR1 is SGHNT and CDR2 YENEEA. This chain's CDR3 is CASSPNLGQPGGGYTF. The CDR3 DNA sequence: TGTGCCAGCAGCCCCAATCTCGGCCAACCGGGGGGTGGCTACACCTTC.

This clonotype showed up many times. The chain employs TRBV11-2 and TRBJ2-3; D may match TRBD1 or TRBD2 (5 bases each). CDR1 and CDR2 from the germline V gene are SGHAT and FQNNGV. V was cut by 1 base and J by 1 base, with 24 bases left in between. The CDR3 runs 20 residues. The DNA of the CDR3 is TGTGCCAGCAGCTTAGGGGACCTAGGGGAATTCGTAGTTGGCACAGATACGCAGTATTTT. Protein product: CASSLGDLGEFVVGTDTQYF. Full variable domain (rest looked up from reference TRBV11-2 and TRBJ2-3): EAGVAQSPRYKIIEKRQSVAFWCNPISGHATLYWYQQILGQGPKLLIQFQNNGVVDDSQLPKDRFSAERLKGVDSTLKIQPAKLEDSAVYLCASSLGDLGEFVVGTDTQYFGPGTRLTVL.

This clonotype was detected a few times. The V gene is TRBV28, the J gene TRBJ1-1; TRBD1 aligns across 12 bases. The CDR3 runs to 16 residues. The J segment lost 2 bases and the V segment lost 6 bases, leaving 7 bases of the junction unmatched. CDR1 MDHEN and CDR2 SYDVKM come from the germline V gene. CDR3 loop: CASSPGTGGLNTEAFF. CDR3 bases: TGTGCCAGCAGCCCCGGGACAGGGGGCTTAAACACTGAAGCTTTCTTT.

The sample holds a few counts of this clonotype. The chain is built from TRBV15 and TRBJ2-2, with D unclear. The CDR3 consists of 13 residues. The V end lost 0 bases, the J end lost 8 bases, and 7 bases lay between the germline ends. Germline lookup yields CDR1 LNHNV and CDR2 YYDKDF (reference sequence). The CDR3 region has the DNA TGTGCCACCAGCAGAGATCTAGGTGGGGAGCTGTTTTTT. It is translated as CATSRDLGGELFF.

This chain links TRBV20-1 with TRBJ2-7; tentatively, D is TRBD2 (7 bases). Germline-derived CDR1 and CDR2 are DFQATT and SNEGSKA (reference sequence). This CDR3 comprises 13 residues. V lost 6 bases, J lost 2 bases, and 14 bases lay in between. The CDR3 loop reads CSAMGGGTYEQYF. The CDR3 DNA reads TGCAGTGCCATGGGGGGGGGCACCTACGAGCAGTACTTC.

This clonotype occurred a few times. The chain joins TRBV10-3 to TRBJ1-1; 8 bases align to TRBD1. There are 16 residues in the CDR3. The germline CDR1 and CDR2 sequences are ENHRY and SYGVKD. Trimming cost V 5 bases and J 5 bases; bases outside gene matches: 13. CDR3 protein: CAISPTGQGLGTEAFF. The CDR3 DNA sequence: TGTGCCATCAGTCCAACCGGACAGGGATTGGGGACTGAAGCTTTCTTT.

The V call is TRBV27, the J call TRBJ1-4, with unresolved D. Trimming took 5 bases from V and 1 from J, leaving 14 bases between them. The germline CDR1 and CDR2 sequences are MNHEY and SMNVEV (reference sequence). The CDR3 has 16 residues. In DNA form, the CDR3 reads TGTGCCAGCAGTCGGATCCCCGGGGTAACTAATGAAAAACTGTTTTTT. Its translation: CASSRIPGVTNEKLFF. The full variable domain, completed using reference TRBV27 and TRBJ1-4, is EAQVTQNPRYLITVTGKKLTVTCSQNMNHEYMSWYRQDPGLGLRQIYYSMNVEVTDKGDVPEGYKVSRKEKRNFPLILESPSPNQTSLYFCASSRIPGVTNEKLFFGSGTQLSVL.

In its sample, this clonotype was seen once. This chain links TRBV27 with TRBJ2-3, with 8 bases aligning to TRBD2. From germline, CDR1 is MNHEY and CDR2 SMNVEV (reference sequence). The CDR3 length is 15 residues. V lost 2 bases, J lost 1 base, and 2 bases stayed unmatched. The CDR3: CASSLTTSGTDTQYF. Written as DNA, the CDR3 is TGTGCCAGCAGTTTAACGACTAGCGGCACAGATACGCAGTATTTT.

This chain links TRBV27 with TRBJ1-5, with 8 bases matching TRBD1. Trimming removed 6 bases from V and 7 bases from J; junction bases left unmatched: 8. Germline CDR1 MNHEY, CDR2 SMNVEV (reference sequence). The CDR3 runs 14 residues. The CDR3: CASSTGGPGQPQHF. The CDR3 bases are TGTGCCAGCAGCACAGGGGGACCCGGGCAGCCCCAGCATTTT.

This clonotype was detected a few times. The chain joins TRBV12-3 or TRBV12-4 to TRBJ1-5, with 9 bases fitting TRBD1. This CDR3 has 15 amino acids. V lost 5 bases and J lost 2; bases outside the gene matches: 4. CDR3 loop: CASSARDRGNQPQHF. CDR3 bases: TGTGCCAGCAGTGCCCGGGACAGGGGCAATCAGCCCCAGCATTTT.

This sequence joins TRBV27 and TRBJ2-1; D might be TRBD1 (6 bases). CDR1 and CDR2 (germline): MNHEY, SMNVEV (reference sequence). This CDR3 contains 13 residues. Trimming removed 10 bases from V and 3 bases from J, with 13 bases in between. In DNA, the CDR3 is TGTGCCAACAACAGGGATTTCTACAATGAGCAGTTCTTC. This translates into CANNRDFYNEQFF.

The chain has TRBV25-1 and TRBJ2-2; no firm D call. The CDR3 is 14 residues long. Germline lookup yields CDR1 MGHDK and CDR2 SYGVNS. Trimming took 3 bases from V and 4 from J, leaving 9 bases between them. CDR3 coding DNA: TGTGCCAGCAGTGACCCACATATCACCGGGGAGCTGTTTTTT. Translation: CASSDPHITGELFF.

The chain is built from TRBV7-2 and TRBJ2-7; D perhaps matches TRBD2 (6 bases). This CDR3 region has 15 residues. From germline, CDR1 is SGHTA and CDR2 FQGNSA. Trimming stripped 2 bases from V and 3 bases from J, with 14 bases between. The CDR3 sequence is CASSLPLAGYYEQYF. CDR3 DNA: TGTGCCAGCAGCTTACCCCTCGCGGGGTACTACGAGCAGTACTTC.